Only a few counts were recorded for the clone carrying this T cell receptor (beta chain). Its antigen remains unidentified. V lost 2 bases and J lost 9, with 16 bases in between. This CDR3 is built from 15 residues. Germline V gene sequence: CDR1 MDHEN, CDR2 SYDVKM. The entry originates in a study of vaccination effects on CD4 cells after COVID-19. Study-level background: Sampling occurred a median 72 days post second dose, range 14 to 241. Supplemented with approximately 10 IU/ml IL-2 and approximately 9.7 ug/ml peptides, fewer than 2.5 million PBMC per well were kept in culture. Broader study findings: In healthy vaccinees, only 1 of 255 vaccine-induced clones cross-reacted with common cold coronaviruses.

Clones were read by immunoSEQ multiplex PCR, and TCRdb kept only the in-frame ones, dropping some. The repertoire includes around 69,000 clones, 70% to 85% of them detected once, and under 2.5% sits in the top ten. Investigators separated out CD4+ T cells once around nine days of culture had passed. Everyone in the study got two shots of either the BNT162b2 or mRNA-1273 vaccine. Vaccinated recipients, who were negative for nucleocapsid antibodies, had no history of SARS-CoV-2 infection. The receptor comes from a human donor who received a COVID-19 vaccine. The specimen was CD4+ T cells from PBMCs cultured without peptide, collected after COVID-19 vaccination. The chain links TRBV28 to TRBJ1-4, with a tentative D call TRBD1 (6 bases). CDR3 in DNA: TGTGCCAGCAGTTTAGAGGGGGGCGGCGTAAAAAAACTGTTTTTT. This encodes CASSLEGGGVKKLFF. The full variable domain, rest sourced from reference TRBV28 and TRBJ1-4, is DVKVTQSSRYLVKRTGEKVFLECVQDMDHENMFWYRQDPGLGLRLIYFSYDVKMKEKGDIPEGYSVSREKKERFSLILESASTNQTSMYLCASSLEGGGVKKLFFGSGTQLSVL.